The present T cell receptor (beta chain) was sequenced within a study of blood T cell repertoires in COVID-19. The germline CDR1 and CDR2 sequences are LNHDA and SQIVND (reference sequence). Trimming left V 4 bases short and J 3 bases short, with 8 bases between. The CDR3 loop spans 13 amino acids. Assay: immunoSEQ multiplex PCR; the TCRdb copy retains only in-frame clones and omits some. The sample shows 75,000 to 90,000 clones, approximately 80% of them seen only once. The V and J genes are TRBV19 and TRBJ2-3, with D unresolved. The TCR originated in an elderly man with active or convalescent COVID-19. The sample taken for sequencing was peripheral blood. CDR3 coding DNA: TGTGCCAGTAGTACCCCCAGAACAGATACGCAGTATTTT. This codes for CASSTPRTDTQYF.